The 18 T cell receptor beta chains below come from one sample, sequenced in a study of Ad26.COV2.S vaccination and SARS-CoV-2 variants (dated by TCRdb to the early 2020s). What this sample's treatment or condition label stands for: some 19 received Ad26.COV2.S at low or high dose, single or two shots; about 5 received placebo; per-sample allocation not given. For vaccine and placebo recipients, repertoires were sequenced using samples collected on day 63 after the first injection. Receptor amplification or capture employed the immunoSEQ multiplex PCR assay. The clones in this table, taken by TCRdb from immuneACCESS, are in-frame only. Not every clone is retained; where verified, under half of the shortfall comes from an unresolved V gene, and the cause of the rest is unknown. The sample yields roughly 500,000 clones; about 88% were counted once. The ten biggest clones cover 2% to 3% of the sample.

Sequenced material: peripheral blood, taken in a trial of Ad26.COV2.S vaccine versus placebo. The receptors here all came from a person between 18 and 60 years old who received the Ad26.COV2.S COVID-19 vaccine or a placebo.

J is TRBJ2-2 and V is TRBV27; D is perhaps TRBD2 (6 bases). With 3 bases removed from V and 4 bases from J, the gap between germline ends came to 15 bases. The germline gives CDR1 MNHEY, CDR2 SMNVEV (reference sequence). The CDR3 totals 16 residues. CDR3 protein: CASSFSAGQVTGELFF. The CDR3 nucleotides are TGTGCCAGCAGTTTCAGTGCGGGGCAGGTCACCGGGGAGCTGTTTTTT.

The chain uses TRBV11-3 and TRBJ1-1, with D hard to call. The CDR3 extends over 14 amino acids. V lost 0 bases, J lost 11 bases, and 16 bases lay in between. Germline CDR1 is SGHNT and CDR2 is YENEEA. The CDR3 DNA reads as TGTGCCAGCAGCTTAGACAGCTCCAAGACGGGTGCTTTCTTT. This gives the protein CASSLDSSKTGAFF.

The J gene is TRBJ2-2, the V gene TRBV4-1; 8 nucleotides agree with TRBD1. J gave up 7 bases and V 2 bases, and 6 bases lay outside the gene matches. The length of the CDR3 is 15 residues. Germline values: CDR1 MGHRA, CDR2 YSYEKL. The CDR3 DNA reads TGCGCCAGCAGCCAAATTTCAGGGGGCATCGGGGAGCTGTTTTTT. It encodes CASSQISGGIGELFF.

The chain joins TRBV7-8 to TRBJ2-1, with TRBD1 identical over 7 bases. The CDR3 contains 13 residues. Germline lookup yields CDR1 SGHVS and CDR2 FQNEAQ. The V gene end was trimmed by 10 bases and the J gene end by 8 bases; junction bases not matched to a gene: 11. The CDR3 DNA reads TGTGCCATCCGACAGGGAACGAGTGATGAGCAGTTCTTC. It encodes CAIRQGTSDEQFF.

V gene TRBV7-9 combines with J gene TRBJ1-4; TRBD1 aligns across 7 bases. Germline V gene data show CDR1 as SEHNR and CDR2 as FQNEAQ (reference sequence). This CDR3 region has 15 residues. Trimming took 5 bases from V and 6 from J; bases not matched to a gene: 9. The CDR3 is CASSQGRGVHEKLFF. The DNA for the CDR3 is TGTGCCAGCAGCCAAGGCAGGGGGGTTCATGAAAAACTGTTTTTT.

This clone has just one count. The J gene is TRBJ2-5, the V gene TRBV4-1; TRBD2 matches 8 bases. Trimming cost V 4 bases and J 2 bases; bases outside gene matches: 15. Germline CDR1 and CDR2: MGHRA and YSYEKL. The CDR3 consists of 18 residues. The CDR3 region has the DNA TGCGCCAGCAGCCTGTCGGTACTAGCGGCTCCTTGGCAAGAGACCCAGTACTTC. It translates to CASSLSVLAAPWQETQYF.

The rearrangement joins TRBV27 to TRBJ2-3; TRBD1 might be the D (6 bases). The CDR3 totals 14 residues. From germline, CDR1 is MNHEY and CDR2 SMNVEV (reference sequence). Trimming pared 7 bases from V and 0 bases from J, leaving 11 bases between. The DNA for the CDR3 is TGTGCCAGCACCGACAGGCCAAGCACAGATACGCAGTATTTT. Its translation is CASTDRPSTDTQYF.

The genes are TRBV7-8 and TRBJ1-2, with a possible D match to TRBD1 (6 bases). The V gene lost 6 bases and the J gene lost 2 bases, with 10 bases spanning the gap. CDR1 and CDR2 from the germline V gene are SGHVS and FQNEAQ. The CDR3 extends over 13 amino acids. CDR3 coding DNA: TGTGCCAGCAGTCCCGACAGGAACTATGGCTACACCTTC. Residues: CASSPDRNYGYTF. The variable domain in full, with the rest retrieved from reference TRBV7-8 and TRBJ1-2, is GAGVSQSPRYKVAKRGQDVALRCDPISGHVSLFWYQQALGQGPEFLTYFQNEAQLDKSGLPSDRFFAERPEGSVSTLKIQRTQQEDSAVYLCASSPDRNYGYTFGSGTRLTVV.

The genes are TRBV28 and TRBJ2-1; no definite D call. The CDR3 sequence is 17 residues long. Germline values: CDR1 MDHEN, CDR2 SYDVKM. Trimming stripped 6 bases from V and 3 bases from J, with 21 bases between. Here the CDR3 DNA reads TGTGCCAGCAGCCGTAGCTTAAGTGCGGCCTACTACAATGAGCAGTTCTTC. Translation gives CASSRSLSAAYYNEQFF.

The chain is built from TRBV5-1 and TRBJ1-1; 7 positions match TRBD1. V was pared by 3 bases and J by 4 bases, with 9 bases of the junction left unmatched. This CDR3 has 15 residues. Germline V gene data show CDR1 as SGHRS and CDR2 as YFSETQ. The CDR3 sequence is CASSYQGGRSTEAFF. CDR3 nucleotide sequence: TGCGCCAGCAGCTACCAGGGGGGACGAAGCACTGAAGCTTTCTTT.

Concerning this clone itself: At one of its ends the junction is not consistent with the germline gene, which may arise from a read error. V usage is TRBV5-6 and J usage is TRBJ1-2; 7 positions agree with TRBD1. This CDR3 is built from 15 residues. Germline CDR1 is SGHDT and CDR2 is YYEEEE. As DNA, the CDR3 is TGTGCCAGCACCTTGGGGTTACAGGGGAACTATGGCTACACCTTC. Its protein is CASTLGLQGNYGYTF.

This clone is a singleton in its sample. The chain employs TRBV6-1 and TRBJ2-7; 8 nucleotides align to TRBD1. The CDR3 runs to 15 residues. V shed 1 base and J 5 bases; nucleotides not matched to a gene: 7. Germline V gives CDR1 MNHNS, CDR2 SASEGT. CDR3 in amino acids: CASSEVPGGRNEQYV. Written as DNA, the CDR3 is TGTGCCAGCAGTGAAGTGCCAGGGGGCAGGAACGAGCAGTACGTC.

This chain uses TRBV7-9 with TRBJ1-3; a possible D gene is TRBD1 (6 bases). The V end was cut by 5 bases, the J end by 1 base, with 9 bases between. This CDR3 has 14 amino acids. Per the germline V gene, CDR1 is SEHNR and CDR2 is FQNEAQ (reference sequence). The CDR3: CASSLTGSGNTIYF. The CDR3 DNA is TGTGCCAGCAGCCTGACAGGATCTGGAAACACCATATATTTT.

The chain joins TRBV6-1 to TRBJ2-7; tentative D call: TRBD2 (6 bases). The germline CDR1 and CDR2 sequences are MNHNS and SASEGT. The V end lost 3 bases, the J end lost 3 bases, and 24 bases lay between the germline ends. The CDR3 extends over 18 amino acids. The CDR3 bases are TGTGCCAGCAGTGAGCTCGTTTCTGTCGGGGGTGCCCTCTACGAGCAGTACGTC. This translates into CASSELVSVGGALYEQYV.

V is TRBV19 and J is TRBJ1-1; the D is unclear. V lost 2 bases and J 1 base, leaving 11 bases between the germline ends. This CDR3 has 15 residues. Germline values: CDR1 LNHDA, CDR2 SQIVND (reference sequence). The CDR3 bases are TGTGCCAGTAGTATATGGAGGCGGCAGAACACTGAAGCTTTCTTT. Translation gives CASSIWRRQNTEAFF.

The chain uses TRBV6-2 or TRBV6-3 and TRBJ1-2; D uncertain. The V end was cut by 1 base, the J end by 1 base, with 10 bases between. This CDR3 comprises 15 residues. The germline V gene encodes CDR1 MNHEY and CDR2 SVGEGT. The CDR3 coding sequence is TGTGCCAGCAGTTACTACGAGAATATTAACTATGGCTACACCTTC. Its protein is CASSYYENINYGYTF.

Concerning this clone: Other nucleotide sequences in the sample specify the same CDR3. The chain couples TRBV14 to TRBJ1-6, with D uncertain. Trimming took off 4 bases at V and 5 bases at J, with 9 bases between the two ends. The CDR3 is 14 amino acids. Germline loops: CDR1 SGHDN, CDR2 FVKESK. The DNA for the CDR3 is TGTGCCAGCAGCCGGGAGGTTAATAATTCACCCCTCCACTTT. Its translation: CASSREVNNSPLHF.

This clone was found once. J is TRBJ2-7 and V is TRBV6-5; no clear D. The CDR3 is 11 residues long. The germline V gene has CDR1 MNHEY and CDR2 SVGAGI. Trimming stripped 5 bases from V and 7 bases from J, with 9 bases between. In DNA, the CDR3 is TGTGCCAGCAGTAGGACGGTGGAGCAGTACGTC. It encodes CASSRTVEQYV.